One and the same sample provided the 11 T cell receptor beta chains below, sequenced in a study of OX40 agonist ivuxolimab in advanced cancers. The assay was immunoSEQ multiplex PCR, and TCRdb's table has in-frame clones only and misses some. The sample shows about 73,000 clones, approximately 89% of them seen only once. Sequencing was performed on CD4+ or CD8+ T cells sorted from blood, taken in a trial of the OX40 agonist ivuxolimab. The receptor set was obtained from an adult with an advanced solid tumor such as melanoma, head and neck, liver or kidney cancer.

A single count supports this clone. The chain uses TRBV5-1 and TRBJ2-7; no clear D gene. CDR3 length equals 15 residues. The V gene lost 4 bases and the J gene lost 7 bases, with 21 bases spanning the gap. Germline V gives CDR1 SGHRS, CDR2 YFSETQ. CDR3 in amino acids: CASSLRASLTGEQYF. For the CDR3, the DNA is TGCGCCAGCAGCCTCCGGGCCTCCTTGACCGGTGAGCAGTACTTC.

The chain couples TRBV10-3 to TRBJ1-5, with TRBD1 identical over 11 bases. Looked up from germline, CDR1 is ENHRY and CDR2 is SYGVKD. The CDR3 spans 15 residues. Unmatched junction bases numbered 4, after V lost 6 bases and J lost 3 bases. The CDR3 loop is CAIRGTGGDNQPQHF. The CDR3 DNA is TGTGCCATCAGGGGGACAGGGGGTGACAATCAGCCCCAGCATTTT.

The genes are TRBV19 and TRBJ2-5; D is perhaps TRBD1 (5 bases). V lost 5 bases to trimming and J lost 6 bases, with 19 bases between them. From germline, CDR1 is LNHDA and CDR2 SQIVND (reference sequence). CDR3 size: 15 residues. The CDR3 bases are TGTGCCAGTAGTTCACGACAGTCTTATATGAAGACCCAGTACTTC. Residues: CASSSRQSYMKTQYF. Complete variable domain (other parts from reference TRBV19 and TRBJ2-5): DGGITQSPKYLFRKEGQNVTLSCEQNLNHDAMYWYRQDPGQGLRLIYYSQIVNDFQKGDIAEGYSVSREKKESFPLTVTSAQKNPTAFYLCASSSRQSYMKTQYFGPGTRLLVL.

This chain links TRBV19 with TRBJ1-5; 7 bases are shared with TRBD1. Unmatched junction bases numbered 8, after V lost 5 bases and J lost 4 bases. CDR1 and CDR2 from the germline V gene are LNHDA and SQIVND (reference sequence). CDR3 length: 15 amino acids. The CDR3 sequence: CASSGPGQTNQPQHF. CDR3 nucleotides: TGTGCCAGTAGTGGACCGGGACAGACGAATCAGCCCCAGCATTTT.

J is TRBJ1-2 and V is TRBV7-9; D gene uncertain. Germline loops: CDR1 SEHNR, CDR2 FQNEAQ (reference sequence). Trimming pared 3 bases from V and 2 bases from J, leaving 7 bases between. The CDR3 runs 13 residues. CDR3 bases: TGTGCCAGCAGCTTCGGCAAGAACTATGGCTACACCTTC. As protein: CASSFGKNYGYTF.

This chain links TRBV18 with TRBJ2-5; D remains unclear. V was shortened by 3 bases and J by 5 bases, with 19 bases between the two germline ends. This CDR3 spans 16 amino acids. The V gene's germline CDR1 is KGHSH and CDR2 LQKENI. CDR3 sequence: CASSPSSPPVRETQYF. The CDR3 nucleotides are TGTGCCAGCTCACCGTCATCCCCTCCAGTTAGGGAGACCCAGTACTTC.

This chain joins TRBV13 and TRBJ2-3; the D is unclear. CDR3 length equals 12 residues. Trimming pared 5 bases from V and 3 bases from J, leaving 6 bases between. Germline V lookup: CDR1 PRHDT, CDR2 FYEKMQ (reference sequence). Here the CDR3 reads CASSAGTDTQYF. CDR3 DNA sequence: TGTGCCAGCAGCGCTGGGACAGATACGCAGTATTTT.

The chain employs TRBV27 and TRBJ2-7; 8 bases match TRBD2. The ends lost 3 bases at V and 6 bases at J; junction bases unmatched: 7. CDR1 and CDR2 from the germline V gene are MNHEY and SMNVEV (reference sequence). This CDR3 contains 14 residues. The CDR3 protein is CASSFREGLREQYF. For the CDR3, the DNA is TGTGCCAGCAGTTTCCGGGAGGGGCTTCGCGAGCAGTACTTC.

V usage is TRBV29-1 and J usage is TRBJ1-3, with D unclear. CDR1 is SQVTM and CDR2 is ANQGSEA in the germline V gene. There are 14 residues in the CDR3. The V end lost 7 bases, the J end lost 0 bases, and 13 bases lay between the germline ends. CDR3 bases: TGCAGCGCCCTAGTGGGGAGCTCTGGAAACACCATATATTTT. Protein: CSALVGSSGNTIYF.

The sample holds one count of this clone. The chain has TRBV28 and TRBJ1-5; TRBD1 matches at 10 bases. CDR3 length equals 15 residues. Germline trimming cut 5 bases from V and 7 bases from J; bases unmatched to any gene: 8. Looked up from germline, CDR1 is MDHEN and CDR2 is SYDVKM. The CDR3 region is CASSLTGTGAQPQHF. The DNA for the CDR3 is TGTGCCAGCAGTCTCACCGGGACAGGGGCACAGCCCCAGCATTTT.

This chain uses TRBV2 with TRBJ1-6; the match to TRBD1 covers 10 bases. This CDR3 contains 17 residues. Germline V CDR1 and CDR2: SNHLY, FYNNEI. V shed 6 bases, J shed 6 bases, and the junction held 11 bases outside the gene matches. Written as DNA, the CDR3 is TGTGCCAGCAGGGCCGGGACAGGGGCGGGGGGTAATTCACCCCTCCACTTT. Translating gives CASRAGTGAGGNSPLHF.